This entry concerns a single T cell receptor (beta chain). Its target antigen remains unknown. The sample holds no much larger clone one base away, and base qualities are not on file. TCR beta libraries were generated from genomic DNA with the immunoSEQ kit, following the manufacturer's recommendations. To prepare the libraries, a first multiplex PCR with proprietary primers was run, followed by a second PCR that added unique barcodes, and a bead cleanup was done after each round. A positive control reaction and a negative control reaction, both provided in the kit, were run with every batch of samples. The final libraries were assessed on an Agilent 4200 TapeStation D1000 ScreenTape, pooled by volume, and quantified by qPCR. Sequencing was performed on an Illumina NextSeq500 with a MidOutput 150-cycle cartridge, and 156 Read1 and 15 Index1 cycles were run with kit custom primers. The pooled library was loaded at 0.9 to 1 pM with a roughly 20% PhiX control spike-in. The published analysis was carried out like this. The vendor-processed data were analyzed in R, and a clonotype was defined as all T cells that share the same CDR3 nucleotide sequence. In the clone abundance analyses, frequencies in each sample were normalized to that sample's 10,000 most abundant clones. Public T cell clones, averaging fewer than five per sample, were removed before analysis. An abundance difference of at least 32-fold between compartments was the criterion for calling clonotypes tumor-enriched or baseline blood-enriched. A beta-binomial differential abundance model was used to identify clonotypes that were expanded or contracted between blood time points. Similarity between tumor and blood repertoires was quantified using the Baroni-Urbani and Buser coefficient, and groups were compared with two-tailed Wilcoxon tests in R. TCRdb took over this immuneACCESS table, retaining in-frame rearrangements with V and J assigned. Such tables are incomplete; in checked studies, under half of the missing clones stem from an unresolved V gene, and the remainder is unexplained. The D gene and trimming were derived from the DNA, and the V and J assignments and clone size from that table. The sample contains tens of thousands of clones, 80% to 90% of them found a single time. The leading ten clones occupy 20% to 25% of the sample.

The sample comes from a study of radiation and T cells in renal cell carcinoma (dated by TCRdb to 2020 to 2021). In terms of the full investigation: The samples were drawn from a clinical trial, where primary renal cell carcinomas were treated with 15 Gy of stereotactic body radiation therapy and then removed by nephrectomy 4 weeks afterward. Across all 50 or so samples, more than 4,000,000 unique CDR3 nucleotide sequences, encoding 2 million to 3 million unique CDR3 amino acid sequences, were identified. In total, 50 or so samples, comprising approximately 26 tumors and some 27 peripheral blood samples, were subjected to TCR beta sequencing.

This sample's time point label indicates: blood 2 weeks post-SBRT. The sample's treatment or condition label is to be understood as: 15 Gy SBRT to primary tumor, nephrectomy 4 weeks later. Serial peripheral blood from radiation-treated patients was sampled at baseline, 2 weeks and 4 weeks after SBRT to track tumor-enriched clonotypes. Every patient's renal cell carcinoma showed clear cell pathology. Genomic DNA for TCR sequencing was prepared using the QIAamp DNA Blood Mini Kit (Qiagen). The analyses included just those samples that passed every quality control check. Overall study results and their limits: With a single-armed trial design, the study had no way to address how radiation dose or scheduling affects the TCR repertoire. Blood repertoire dynamics were not followed beyond 4 weeks after treatment. An increase in top tumor clonotypes in blood was observed from baseline to 2 weeks post-radiation, followed by contraction by 4 weeks, which was taken to suggest transient expansion of tumor-resident clones. Because pretreatment tumor biopsies were not available, the study could not determine whether clonotypes were already present within the tumor at baseline.

V drops 1 base and J drops 8 bases, leaving 14 bases in between. Inclusive of the bounding cysteine and phenylalanine, the CDR3 is 15 residues long. The retained sequence is limited to the CDR3, 45 bases, with the frame set at the first base. CDR1 and CDR2 are drawn from the germline V gene: SGHTA, FQGNSA. This sequence was found in a woman in her fifties or sixties with renal cell carcinoma. The rearrangement joined TRBV7-2 to TRBJ1-4; a tentative D match to TRBD1 spans 6 bases. The specimen was blood, collected from a patient whose treatment included radiotherapy and nephrectomy. The CDR3 sequence is CASSLVAGVMEKLFF. The DNA is as follows: TGTGCCAGCAGCTTAGTAGCAGGGGTTATGGAAAAACTGTTTTTT.